This paragraph reports one TCR beta chain. Its antigen is currently unknown. The data belong to a study of T cell responses to AZD1222 COVID-19 vaccine. Study overall: Analysis merged second doses at about 4 or about 12 weeks.

Profiling relied on immunoSEQ multiplex PCR, and the TCRdb table lists in-frame clones only, not all of them. The sample contains 140,000 or so clones, 70% to 90% of which appear only once. Overall study results and limits: Vaccination with two AZD1222 doses was followed by a rise in Spike-specific TCR breadth and depth. White British ancestry dominated among donors, who included more females, and clonal diversity was possibly underestimated.

V gave up 5 bases and J gave up 1 base, with 11 bases separating them. The germline V gene encodes CDR1 SQVTM and CDR2 ANQGSEA. There are 14 residues in the CDR3. This clonotype originated in an adult in good health. Sample: peripheral blood, taken on day 0 of AZD1222 vaccination. The rearrangement links TRBV29-1 to TRBJ2-2; no firm D call. The CDR3: CSVSFVGNTGELFF. The DNA for the CDR3 is TGCAGCGTTTCTTTCGTGGGGAACACCGGGGAGCTGTTTTTT.